Sequencing of this T cell receptor beta chain was carried out in a study of PD-L1 blockade in urothelial cancer. Study information: Blood samples had a median of 141,255 T cells.

Germline V gene data show CDR1 as LNHDA and CDR2 as SQIVND (reference sequence). CDR3 size: 18 residues. V was clipped by 6 bases and J by 0 bases; unmatched bases: 10. Synthetic spike-ins, TCR analog templates, were added into each PCR. Generated by immunoSEQ multiplex PCR, the TCRdb table keeps only in-frame clones and is missing some. The table records approximately 71,000 clones, about 89% of them present only once. Between 1 and 8 samples per patient were obtained, pretreatment and on-treatment. Here the sequenced sample was PBMCs, taken around atezolizumab (anti-PD-L1) treatment. The V and J genes are TRBV19 and TRBJ2-6; 8 bases are shared with TRBD1. This clonotype was sampled from a man aged 55-75 years with urothelial cancer. The CDR3 protein is CASRPDRVSASGANVLTF. The CDR3 DNA is TGTGCCAGTAGACCGGACAGGGTCTCGGCCTCTGGGGCCAACGTCCTGACTTTC.